This record covers a single T cell receptor (beta chain). Its target is unknown. The data were obtained in a study of shared clonotypes between healthy human individuals. Background on the study: Used for every donor were three CD4 naive, three CD4 memory, two CD8 naive and one CD8 memory plate. Findings and caveats of the study: Naive subsets usually exceeded memory subsets in estimated richness.

CDR3 length equals 11 residues. The germline V gene has CDR1 MDHEN and CDR2 SYDVKM. Deletions cut 6 bases from V and 4 bases from J, with 4 bases between. The method was immunoSEQ multiplex PCR; TCRdb's version includes in-frame clones alone and lacks a portion of them. Of roughly 520,000 clones listed, about 96% are singletons. The rearrangement uses TRBV28 and TRBJ2-1; D is unclear. Sequencing used naive CD4+ T cells sorted from blood. Subset specified: CD45RA+ positively selected. This clonotype originated in a woman aged 25 to 45 in good health. This CDR3 is CASSYYNEQFF. The DNA for the CDR3 is TGTGCCAGCAGCTATTACAATGAGCAGTTCTTC. Full variable domain (missing parts from reference TRBV28 and TRBJ2-1): DVKVTQSSRYLVKRTGEKVFLECVQDMDHENMFWYRQDPGLGLRLIYFSYDVKMKEKGDIPEGYSVSREKKERFSLILESASTNQTSMYLCASSYYNEQFFGPGTRLTVL.